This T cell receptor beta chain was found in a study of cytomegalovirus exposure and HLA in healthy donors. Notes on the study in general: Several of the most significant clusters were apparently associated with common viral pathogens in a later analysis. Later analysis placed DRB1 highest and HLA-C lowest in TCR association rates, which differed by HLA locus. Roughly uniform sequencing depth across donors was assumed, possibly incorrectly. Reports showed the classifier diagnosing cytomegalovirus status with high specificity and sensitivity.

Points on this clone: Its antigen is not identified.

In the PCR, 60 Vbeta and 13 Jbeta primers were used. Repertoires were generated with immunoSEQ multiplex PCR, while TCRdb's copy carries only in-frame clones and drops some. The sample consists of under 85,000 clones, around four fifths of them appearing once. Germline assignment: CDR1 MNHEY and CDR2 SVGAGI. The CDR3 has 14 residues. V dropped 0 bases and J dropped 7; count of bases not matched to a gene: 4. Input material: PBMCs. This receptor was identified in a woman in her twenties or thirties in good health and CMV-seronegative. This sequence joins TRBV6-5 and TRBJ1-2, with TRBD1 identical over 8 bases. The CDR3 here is CASSYSSRGRGYTF. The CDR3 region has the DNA TGTGCCAGCAGTTACTCGAGCAGGGGGCGTGGCTACACCTTC.